The 20 T cell receptor beta chains below all came from one sample that was sequenced in a study of cytomegalovirus exposure and HLA in healthy donors. The primer mix had 60 Vbeta and 13 Jbeta primers. Some clones are missing from TCRdb's copy, which holds only in-frame ones; the method was immunoSEQ multiplex PCR. Here the sample spans around 140,000 clones, 65% to 85% being singletons. Sequenced: PBMCs. Source of these receptors: a woman under 30 in good health and CMV-seronegative.

This clone was picked up a small number of times. The rearrangement uses TRBV7-6 and TRBJ2-2, with a possible D match to TRBD2 (7 bases). Germline V CDR1 and CDR2: SGHVS, FNYEAQ. V gave up 8 bases and J gave up 4 bases, with 14 bases separating them. CDR3 length equals 14 residues. This CDR3 reads CASSGGGFTGELFF. The CDR3 DNA is TGTGCCAGCTCGGGGGGCGGATTCACCGGGGAGCTGTTTTTT.

V gene TRBV5-4 combines with J gene TRBJ2-2, with TRBD2 matching over 7 bases. The CDR3 has 16 residues. J lost 1 base, V lost 0 bases, and 3 bases had no gene match. CDR1 and CDR2 from the germline V gene are SGHNT and YYREEE (reference sequence). CDR3 in amino acids: CASSLDGGRNTGELFF. Here the CDR3 DNA reads TGTGCCAGCAGCTTGGATGGCGGGAGGAACACCGGGGAGCTGTTTTTT.

The genes are TRBV7-9 and TRBJ2-7; D uncertain. The CDR3 is 11 amino acids. V lost 2 bases and J lost 6, with 5 bases in between. Germline loops: CDR1 SEHNR, CDR2 FQNEAQ (reference sequence). The CDR3 region has the DNA TGTGCCAGCAGCTTATGGAGCGAGCAGTACTTC. Encoded protein: CASSLWSEQYF.

The chain joins TRBV4-2 to TRBJ1-5; TRBD1 agrees at 7 bases. V lost 2 bases and J lost 3; bases outside the gene matches: 4. This CDR3 contains 15 residues. Germline loops: CDR1 LGHNA, CDR2 YNFKEQ. In DNA, the CDR3 is TGTGCCAGCAGCCAATCCGACAGGGACAATCAGCCCCAGCATTTT. As protein: CASSQSDRDNQPQHF.

This clone was seen only a few times. V is TRBV7-8 and J is TRBJ2-7; 12 nucleotides match TRBD2. Germline CDR1 reads SGHVS; CDR2 reads FQNEAQ. The CDR3 is 15 amino acids. V shed 1 base, J shed 5 bases, and the junction held 3 bases outside the gene matches. The CDR3 spells CASSLGTSGKNEQYF. The CDR3 region has the DNA TGTGCCAGCAGCTTAGGGACTAGCGGGAAGAACGAGCAGTACTTC.

The chain uses TRBV25-1 and TRBJ1-3; unclear D gene. CDR3 length: 15 amino acids. Germline assignment: CDR1 MGHDK and CDR2 SYGVNS. Trimming removed 5 bases from V and 4 bases from J, with 15 bases in between. The CDR3 here is CASSPFEGSGNTIYF. Written as DNA, the CDR3 is TGTGCCAGCAGTCCATTTGAGGGAAGCGGAAACACCATATATTTT.

The CDR3: CASSTGVTGLLETQYF. The CDR3 DNA sequence: TGCGCCAGCAGCACAGGAGTCACAGGGCTATTGGAGACCCAGTACTTC. V gene TRBV4-1 combines with J gene TRBJ2-5, with D maybe TRBD1 (6 bases). The germline V and J ends were trimmed by 5 bases and 5 bases, with 21 bases remaining between them. The CDR3 sequence is 16 residues long. CDR1 and CDR2 from the germline V gene are MGHRA and YSYEKL.

J is TRBJ2-2 and V is TRBV2, with 8 positions matching TRBD1. Germline lookup yields CDR1 SNHLY and CDR2 FYNNEI. The CDR3 totals 15 residues. Losses at the gene ends were 5 bases for V and 7 bases for J; bases not matched to a gene: 9. In nucleotides, the CDR3 is TGTGCCAGCAGTCCGGGACAGGCCCTACTCGGGGAGCTGTTTTTT. Its protein product is CASSPGQALLGELFF.

The chain couples TRBV6-1 to TRBJ2-1, with a possible D match to TRBD2 (6 bases). Trimming removed 1 base from V and 9 bases from J, with 10 bases in between. Germline CDR1 reads MNHNS; CDR2 reads SASEGT. This CDR3 has 13 residues. The CDR3 here is CASSEVSTSEQFF. The CDR3 DNA reads as TGTGCCAGCAGTGAAGTATCGACTAGTGAGCAGTTCTTC.

The chain is built from TRBV5-1 and TRBJ2-7; 9 bases agree with TRBD1. Germline V CDR1 and CDR2: SGHRS, YFSETQ. The CDR3 spans 14 residues. The V segment lost 4 bases and the J segment 3 bases; nucleotides outside the gene matches: 5. For the CDR3, the DNA is TGCGCCAGCAGCCGAGGGACAGGGATCTACGAGCAGTACTTC. Protein product: CASSRGTGIYEQYF.

The rearrangement uses TRBV5-1 and TRBJ2-7, with unresolved D. V was cut by 4 bases and J by 4 bases, with 6 bases left in between. Germline CDR1 reads SGHRS; CDR2 reads YFSETQ. This CDR3 is built from 11 residues. CDR3 in DNA: TGCGCCAGCAGCAACCAGTACGAGCAGTACTTC. Its protein is CASSNQYEQYF.

This clone was counted between two and nine times. The genes are TRBV6-1 and TRBJ2-1; possible D gene TRBD2, 6 bases. V lost 6 bases, J lost 10 bases, and 16 bases lay in between. Germline V gives CDR1 MNHNS, CDR2 SASEGT. CDR3 size: 13 residues. The CDR3 nucleotides read TGTGCCAGCAGGTATCGGGACTCAAACGAGCAGTTCTTC. Residues: CASRYRDSNEQFF.

The chain joins TRBV19 to TRBJ1-3, with a tentative D call TRBD1 (6 bases). CDR1 is LNHDA, CDR2 SQIVND, per germline (reference sequence). The V end lost 5 bases, the J end lost 0 bases, and 14 bases lay between the germline ends. This CDR3 region has 16 residues. The CDR3 region is CASSSDRFHSGNTIYF. In DNA form, the CDR3 reads TGTGCCAGTAGTTCCGACAGGTTCCACTCTGGAAACACCATATATTTT.

The chain couples TRBV6-5 to TRBJ1-5; 9 bases line up with TRBD1. The CDR3 extends over 15 amino acids. Germline values: CDR1 MNHEY, CDR2 SVGAGI. J gave up 2 bases and V 6 bases, and 5 bases lay outside the gene matches. CDR3 nucleotides: TGTGCCAGCAGAGGACAGGGGTCGGGCAATCAGCCCCAGCATTTT. The encoded protein is CASRGQGSGNQPQHF.

V gene TRBV19 combines with J gene TRBJ1-3, with D possibly being TRBD1 (5 bases). The germline V gene has CDR1 LNHDA and CDR2 SQIVND (reference sequence). The CDR3 contains 12 residues. The V and J ends lost 5 bases and 8 bases respectively, with 10 bases between them. CDR3 sequence (DNA): TGTGCCAGTAGTTGGGGCCGGCACACCATATATTTT. Its protein is CASSWGRHTIYF.

The chain combines TRBV30 with TRBJ1-2; TRBD1 might be the D (5 bases). The length of the CDR3 is 13 residues. Germline V gene lookup returns CDR1 GTSNPN and CDR2 SVGIG (reference sequence). Trimming stripped 0 bases from V and 7 bases from J, with 12 bases between. CDR3 nucleotides: TGTGCCTGGAGTGTTGAAGGGGCTGGTGGCTACACCTTC. The encoded protein is CAWSVEGAGGYTF.

The V and J genes are TRBV5-1 and TRBJ2-7, with 9 bases that match TRBD2. CDR1 is SGHRS, CDR2 YFSETQ, per germline. V was clipped by 2 bases and J by 0 bases; unmatched bases: 6. CDR3 size: 16 residues. DNA for the CDR3: TGCGCCAGCAGCTTCCGACTAGCGGTGAGCTCCTACGAGCAGTACTTC. This codes for CASSFRLAVSSYEQYF.

This clone was counted only a few times. V usage is TRBV29-1 and J usage is TRBJ2-2; the D gene is possibly TRBD1 (7 bases). CDR3 length: 13 residues. The germline gives CDR1 SQVTM, CDR2 ANQGSEA. Trimming left V 6 bases short and J 10 bases short, with 18 bases between. This CDR3 reads CSVPRQGGAELFF. The CDR3 nucleotides are TGCAGCGTCCCTAGACAGGGCGGGGCGGAGCTGTTTTTT.

This clone was picked up a small number of times. The rearrangement joins TRBV6-5 to TRBJ2-1; 7 nucleotides line up with TRBD2. The CDR3 length is 15 residues. V lost 0 bases to trimming and J lost 7 bases; unmatched junction nucleotides: 6. From germline, CDR1 is MNHEY and CDR2 SVGAGI. CDR3 sequence (DNA): TGTGCCAGCAGTTACTCGGCGGGAGACTTTAATGAGCAGTTCTTC. Translation: CASSYSAGDFNEQFF.

V usage is TRBV30 and J usage is TRBJ1-5; D is unclear. Germline lookup yields CDR1 GTSNPN and CDR2 SVGIG (reference sequence). The CDR3 has 12 residues. Between the trimmed V and J ends, which lost 0 bases and 9 bases, there was a span of 9 bases. CDR3 in amino acids: CAWSVRGRPQHF. In DNA form, the CDR3 reads TGTGCCTGGAGTGTCCGGGGTCGGCCCCAGCATTTT.